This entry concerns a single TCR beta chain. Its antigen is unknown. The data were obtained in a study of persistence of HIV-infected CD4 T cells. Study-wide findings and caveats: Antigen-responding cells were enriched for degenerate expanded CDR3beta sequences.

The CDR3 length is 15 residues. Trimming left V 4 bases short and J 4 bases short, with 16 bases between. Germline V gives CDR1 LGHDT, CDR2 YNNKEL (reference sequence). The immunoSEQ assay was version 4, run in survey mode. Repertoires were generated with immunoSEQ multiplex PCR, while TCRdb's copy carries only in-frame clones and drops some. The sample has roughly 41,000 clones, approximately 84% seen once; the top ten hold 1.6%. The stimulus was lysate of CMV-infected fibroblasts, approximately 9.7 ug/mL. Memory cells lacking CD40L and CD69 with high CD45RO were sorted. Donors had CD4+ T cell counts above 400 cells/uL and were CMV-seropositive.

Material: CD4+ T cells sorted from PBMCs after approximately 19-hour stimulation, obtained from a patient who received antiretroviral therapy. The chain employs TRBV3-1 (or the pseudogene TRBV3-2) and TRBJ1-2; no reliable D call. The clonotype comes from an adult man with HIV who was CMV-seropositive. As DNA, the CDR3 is TGTGCCAGCAGCCGCGGGGAACAGTGGTCCTATGGCTACACCTTC. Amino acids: CASSRGEQWSYGYTF.